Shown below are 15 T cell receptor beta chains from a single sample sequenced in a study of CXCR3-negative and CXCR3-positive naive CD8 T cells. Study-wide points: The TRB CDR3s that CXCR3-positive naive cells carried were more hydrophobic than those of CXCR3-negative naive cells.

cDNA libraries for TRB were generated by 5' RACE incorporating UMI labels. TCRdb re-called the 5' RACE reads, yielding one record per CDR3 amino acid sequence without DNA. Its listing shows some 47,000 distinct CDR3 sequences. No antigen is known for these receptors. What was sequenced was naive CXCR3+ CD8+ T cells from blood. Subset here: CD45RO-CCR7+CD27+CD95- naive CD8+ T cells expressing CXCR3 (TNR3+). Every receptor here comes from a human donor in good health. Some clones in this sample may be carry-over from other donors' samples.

The CDR3: CASSGPGLLSSYEQYF. The chain links TRBV7-6 to TRBJ2-7; TCRdb outputs TRBD2, but without DNA this stays unchecked. The CDR3 loop spans 16 amino acids. Germline V lookup: CDR1 SGHVS, CDR2 FNYEAQ. The full variable domain, completed using reference TRBV7-6 and TRBJ2-7, is GAGVSQSPRYKVTKRGQDVALRCDPISGHVSLYWYRQALGQGPEFLTYFNYEAQQDKSGLPNDRFSAERPEGSISTLTIQRTEQRDSAMYRCASSGPGLLSSYEQYFGPGTRLTVT.

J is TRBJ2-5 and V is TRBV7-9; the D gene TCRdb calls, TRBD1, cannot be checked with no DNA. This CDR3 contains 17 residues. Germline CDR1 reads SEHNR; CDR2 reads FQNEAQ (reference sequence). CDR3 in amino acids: CASSPTVLGSLLETQYF.

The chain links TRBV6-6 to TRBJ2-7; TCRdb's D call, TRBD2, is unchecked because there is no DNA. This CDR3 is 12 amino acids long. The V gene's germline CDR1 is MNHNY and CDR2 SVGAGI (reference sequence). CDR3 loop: CASTASSYEQYF.

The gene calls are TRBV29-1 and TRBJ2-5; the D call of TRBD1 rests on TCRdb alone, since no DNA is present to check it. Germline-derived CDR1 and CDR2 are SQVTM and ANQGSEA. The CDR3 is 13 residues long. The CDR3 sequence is CSVEEQGAMTQYF. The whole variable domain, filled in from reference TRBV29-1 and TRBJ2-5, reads SAVISQKPSRDICQRGTSLTIQCQVDSQVTMMFWYRQQPGQSLTLIATANQGSEATYESGFVIDKFPISRPNLTFSTLTVSNMSPEDSSIYLCSVEEQGAMTQYFGPGTRLLVL.

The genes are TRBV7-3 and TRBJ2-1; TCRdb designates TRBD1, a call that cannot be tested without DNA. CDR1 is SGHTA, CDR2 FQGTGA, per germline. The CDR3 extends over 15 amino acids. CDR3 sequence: CASSLVPGLINEQFF. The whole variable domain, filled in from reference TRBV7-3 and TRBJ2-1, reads GAGVSQTPSNKVTEKGKYVELRCDPISGHTALYWYRQSLGQGPEFLIYFQGTGAADDSGLPNDRFFAVRPEGSVSTLKIQRTERGDSAVYLCASSLVPGLINEQFFGPGTRLTVL.

The CDR3 region is CASSYTFLAGPSSEQFF. The V and J genes are TRBV6-5 and TRBJ2-1; absent DNA, TCRdb's TRBD2 call cannot be checked. The CDR3 contains 17 residues. CDR1 is MNHEY and CDR2 is SVGAGI in the germline V gene.

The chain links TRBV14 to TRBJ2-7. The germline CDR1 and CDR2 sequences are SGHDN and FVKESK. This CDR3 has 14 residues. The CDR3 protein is CASSQLGVSYEQYF.

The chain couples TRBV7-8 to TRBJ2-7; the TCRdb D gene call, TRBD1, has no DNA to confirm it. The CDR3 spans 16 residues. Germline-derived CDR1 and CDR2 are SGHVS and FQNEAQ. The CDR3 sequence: CASSAPARDSSYEQYF.

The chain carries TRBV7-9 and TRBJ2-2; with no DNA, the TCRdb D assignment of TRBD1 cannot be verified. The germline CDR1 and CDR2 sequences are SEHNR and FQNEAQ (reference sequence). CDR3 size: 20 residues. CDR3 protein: CASSPTDLGTGVPDTGELFF.

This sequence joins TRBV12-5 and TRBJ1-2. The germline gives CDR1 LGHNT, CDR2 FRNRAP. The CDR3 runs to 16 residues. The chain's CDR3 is CASGLRVIEVNYGYTF.

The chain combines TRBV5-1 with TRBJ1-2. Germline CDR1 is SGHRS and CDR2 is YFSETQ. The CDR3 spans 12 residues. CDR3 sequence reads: CASSLEGGGYTF.

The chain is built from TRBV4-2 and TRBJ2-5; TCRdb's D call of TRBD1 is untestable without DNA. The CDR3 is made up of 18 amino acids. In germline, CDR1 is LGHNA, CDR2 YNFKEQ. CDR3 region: CASSQDPQGQGIQETQYF.

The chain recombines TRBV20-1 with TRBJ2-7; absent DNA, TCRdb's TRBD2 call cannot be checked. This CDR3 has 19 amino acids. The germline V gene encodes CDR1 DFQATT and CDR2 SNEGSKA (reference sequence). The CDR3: CSAVPAGFGQGLFPYEQYF.

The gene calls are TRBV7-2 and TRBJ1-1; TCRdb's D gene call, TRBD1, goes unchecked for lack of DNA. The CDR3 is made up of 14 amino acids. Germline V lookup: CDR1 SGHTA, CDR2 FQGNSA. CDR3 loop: CASSPGAVITEAFF.

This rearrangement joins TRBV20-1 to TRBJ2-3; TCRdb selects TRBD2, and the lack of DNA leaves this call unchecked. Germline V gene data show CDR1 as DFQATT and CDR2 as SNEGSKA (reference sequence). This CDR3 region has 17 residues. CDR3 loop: CSAVRLAGVDDTDTQYF.